This T cell receptor beta chain came from a study of blood T cell repertoires in COVID-19 (dated by TCRdb to the early 2020s). Broadly, across the study: Samples from collaborators originated in the United States, Italy and Spain and spanned both the acute and convalescent phases of COVID-19. The repertoires were released in a freely available public database meant as a resource for research on the immune response to SARS-CoV-2. The prospective study material was composed of cDNA or gDNA derived from T cells, B-cell-depleted T cells, or PBMCs. The sample metadata nearly always contained a de-identified subject ID, COVID-19 status, age in years and sex. Samples came from the ongoing ImmuneRACE study (first 160 participants) plus 1,254 subjects from 6 global collaborators. Where available, HLA class I and class II types were obtained from metadata supplied by the sample provider rather than from assay-based typing. The dataset comprised deeply sampled blood TCRbeta repertoires from subjects exposed to, actively infected with, or recovered from COVID-19. General study outcomes and caveats: How much clinical and demographic metadata was included differed by source and by participant, and the metadata was provided uncurated.

Whole blood was collected in K2EDTA tubes by collaborating institutions according to the institutions' own protocols. For TCRbeta analysis, collaborator samples were shipped as frozen whole blood, as isolated PBMCs, or as DNA extracted from either sample type. The immunoSEQ Assay, a bias-controlled multiplex PCR, was used to amplify TCRbeta CDR3 regions from genomic DNA. Turning to the authors' computational methods: Nucleated cell counts per sample were estimated from amplification of reference gene primers within the assay. To quantify the absolute abundance of each unique TCRbeta CDR3 rearrangement, sequence reads were collapsed and filtered. For each sample, productive Simpson clonality was calculated as the square root of Simpson's diversity index over productive rearrangements. Drawn from immuneACCESS, this table holds only the in-frame rearrangements with V and J called that TCRdb kept. Clones are partly lost; checked studies trace under half to an unresolved V gene and leave the rest unexplained. V, J and clone size reflect that table, while D and trimming were determined from the DNA. The table for this sample lists more than 110,000 clones; around nine tenths of them were counted only once. About 2.9% of the sample comes from the top ten.

Comments on this clone: Its antigen is currently not known. There are no base qualities to consult, and no much larger clone falls within one base.

The germline V gene supplies CDR1 LGHNA and CDR2 YNFKEQ. V sheds 0 bases and J sheds 0 bases, leaving 15 bases between their ends. The CDR3 has 18 amino acids, counting the end cysteine and phenylalanine. Only CDR3 DNA is held: 54 bases, read in frame from base 1. The sequence was collected from a man aged 60-69 years with active or convalescent COVID-19. Sequenced: peripheral blood. The sequence links TRBV4-2 to TRBJ1-5; the D region possibly corresponds to TRBD1 (5 bases align). The DNA reads as follows: TGTGCCAGCAGCCAAGATTTGATCCAGGGCTATAGCAATCAGCCCCAGCATTTT. This encodes CASSQDLIQGYSNQPQHF.